This passage covers 27 T cell receptor beta chains from one sample sequenced in a study of T cells in pancreatic ductal adenocarcinoma (dated by TCRdb to 2016 to 2017). Library preparation employed the immunoSEQ multiplex PCR assay. Entries here come from immuneACCESS through TCRdb and include only in-frame sequences with V and J called. Some clones fail to appear in such tables; in the studies checked, an unresolved V gene covers under half of the shortfall, and the cause of the remainder is unknown. The sample yields around 100,000 clones; 90% to 95% were counted once. Jointly, the top ten make up roughly 3% of the sample. Pancreatic ductal adenocarcinoma patients who had undergone surgery without neoadjuvant therapy were selected. Sequencing used PBMCs. The source of these receptors is a human donor with pancreatic ductal adenocarcinoma.

The chain couples TRBV5-1 to TRBJ2-7; 7 bases fit TRBD1. This CDR3 contains 15 residues. Looked up from germline, CDR1 is SGHRS and CDR2 is YFSETQ. J lost 0 bases, V lost 4 bases, and 7 bases had no gene match. CDR3 sequence (DNA): TGCGCCAGCAGCCCAGGGACAGACCGCTCCTACGAGCAGTACTTC. It is translated as CASSPGTDRSYEQYF.

This rearrangement joins TRBV29-1 to TRBJ2-1; TRBD1 matches 10 bases. The J segment lost 6 bases and the V segment lost 5 bases, leaving 1 base of the junction unmatched. The germline V gene encodes CDR1 SQVTM and CDR2 ANQGSEA. The CDR3 is made up of 12 amino acids. CDR3: CSVWTGGNEQFF. In DNA form, the CDR3 reads TGCAGCGTTTGGACAGGGGGCAATGAGCAGTTCTTC.

This clone was seen only a few times. The chain carries TRBV6-5 and TRBJ2-7, with 8 bases fitting TRBD1. Losses at the gene ends were 10 bases for V and 5 bases for J; bases not matched to a gene: 7. Germline lookup yields CDR1 MNHEY and CDR2 SVGAGI. CDR3 size: 12 residues. CDR3 in amino acids: CATLDRDNEQYF. The CDR3 region has the DNA TGTGCCACCCTGGACAGGGATAACGAGCAGTACTTC.

The chain recombines TRBV2 with TRBJ2-7; no clear D. There are 12 residues in the CDR3. Trimming shortened V by 2 bases and J by 4 bases, and 6 bases separated the two germline ends. Germline-derived CDR1 and CDR2 are SNHLY and FYNNEI. The DNA of the CDR3 is TGTGCCAGCAGTGAACAAGCATACGAGCAGTACTTC. It encodes CASSEQAYEQYF. Together with reference TRBV2 and TRBJ2-7, the CDR3 gives the full variable domain: EPEVTQTPSHQVTQMGQEVILRCVPISNHLYFYWYRQILGQKVEFLVSFYNNEISEKSEIFDDQFSVERPDGSNFTLKIRSTKLEDSAMYFCASSEQAYEQYFGPGTRLTVT.

The rearrangement uses TRBV5-1 and TRBJ2-5; 7 bases are a match to TRBD2. CDR1 and CDR2 (germline): SGHRS, YFSETQ. This CDR3 contains 15 residues. J gave up 5 bases and V 0 bases, and 7 bases lay outside the gene matches. This CDR3 reads CASSLDGRTVETQYF. CDR3 coding DNA: TGCGCCAGCAGCTTGGACGGGAGGACTGTTGAGACCCAGTACTTC.

The rearrangement uses TRBV18 and TRBJ2-1; TRBD2 might be the D (5 bases). This CDR3 has 16 amino acids. Germline V CDR1 and CDR2: KGHSH, LQKENI. Between the trimmed V and J ends, which lost 3 bases and 0 bases, there was a span of 12 bases. The CDR3 here is CASSPEAGSSYNEQFF. The CDR3 DNA reads as TGTGCCAGCTCACCGGAGGCCGGCAGCTCCTACAATGAGCAGTTCTTC.

This clone was recorded only once. The chain couples TRBV9 to TRBJ2-5, with D perhaps matching TRBD1 (6 bases). V was cut by 0 bases and J by 5 bases, with 14 bases left in between. Germline V CDR1 and CDR2: SGDLS, YYNGEE. CDR3 length: 15 residues. The CDR3: CASSVGPRGSETQYF. CDR3 bases: TGTGCCAGCAGCGTAGGTCCTAGGGGGTCGGAGACCCAGTACTTC.

This sequence joins TRBV21-1 and TRBJ2-7; the table's D call, TRBD1, was not checked against the DNA. TRBV21-1 is a pseudogene locus. This CDR3 contains 17 residues. Written as DNA, the CDR3 is TGTGCCAGCAGCAGACGAAACAGGTTTCCCACTATCTGCGAGCAGTACTTC. Translating gives CASSRRNRFPTICEQYF.

The CDR3 here is CASSVAGYEAGNTIYF. CDR3 bases: TGTGCCAGCAGCGTAGCAGGGTACGAGGCTGGAAACACCATATATTTT. The rearrangement joins TRBV9 to TRBJ1-3, with TRBD1 as a possible D gene (5 bases). The length of the CDR3 is 16 residues. V lost 0 bases, J lost 2 bases, and 12 bases lay in between. Germline values: CDR1 SGDLS, CDR2 YYNGEE.

V is TRBV15 and J is TRBJ1-4, with D unresolved. Germline V gene data show CDR1 as LNHNV and CDR2 as YYDKDF (reference sequence). V was shortened by 3 bases and J by 5 bases, with 7 bases between the two germline ends. The CDR3 extends over 13 amino acids. The CDR3 loop reads CATSRGPNEKLFF. CDR3 bases: TGTGCCACCAGCAGGGGCCCGAATGAAAAACTGTTTTTT.

The chain recombines TRBV7-2 with TRBJ2-7; D is possibly TRBD2 (5 bases). V gave up 1 base and J gave up 2 bases, with 9 bases separating them. CDR3 length equals 14 residues. From germline, CDR1 is SGHTA and CDR2 FQGNSA. CDR3 DNA sequence: TGTGCCAGCAGCTTAGGAGCGGTGACCTACGAGCAGTACTTC. Its translation is CASSLGAVTYEQYF.

The rearrangement links TRBV7-6 to TRBJ2-7; TRBD2 agrees at 7 bases. J was trimmed by 3 bases and V by 1 base; bases with no gene match: 6. This CDR3 is 15 amino acids long. The germline gives CDR1 SGHVS, CDR2 FNYEAQ. This chain's CDR3 is CASSLGGGGYYEQYF. The CDR3 DNA sequence: TGTGCCAGCAGCTTAGGAGGCGGGGGATACTACGAGCAGTACTTC.

The count of this clone is one. This chain connects TRBV6-6 to TRBJ2-7, with 7 bases fitting TRBD2. Trimming removed 9 bases from V and 2 bases from J; junction bases left unmatched: 7. The germline CDR1 and CDR2 sequences are MNHNY and SVGAGI (reference sequence). The CDR3 totals 13 residues. CDR3 nucleotides: TGTGCCAGTAACTACGGGACTACCTACGAGCAGTACTTC. Amino acids: CASNYGTTYEQYF.

In nucleotides, the CDR3 is TGTGCCAGCAGCTCTATTCCGGGCTATGGCTACACCTTC. Its protein is CASSSIPGYGYTF. The gene calls are TRBV11-2 and TRBJ1-2; D gene ambiguous. Germline V lookup: CDR1 SGHAT, CDR2 FQNNGV. Trimming pared 4 bases from V and 4 bases from J, leaving 10 bases between. CDR3 length: 13 amino acids.

V is TRBV4-1 and J is TRBJ2-5, with TRBD1 identical over 7 bases. V lost 4 bases, J lost 2 bases, and 4 bases stayed unmatched. CDR3 length equals 14 residues. The germline V gene has CDR1 MGHRA and CDR2 YSYEKL. The CDR3 is CASSLTGVQETQYF. CDR3 in DNA: TGCGCCAGCAGCCTAACAGGGGTACAAGAGACCCAGTACTTC.

This clone was seen just once. The V gene is TRBV5-1, the J gene TRBJ1-4, with 9 bases identical to TRBD1. CDR3 length: 14 residues. The germline V gene has CDR1 SGHRS and CDR2 YFSETQ. Unmatched junction bases numbered 6, after V lost 4 bases and J lost 8 bases. The CDR3 DNA reads as TGCGCCAGCAGCCCGGGGGACAGGGCCGAAAAACTGTTTTTT. This codes for CASSPGDRAEKLFF.

The V gene is TRBV13, the J gene TRBJ2-3, with D possibly matching TRBD2 (6 bases). V gave up 4 bases and J gave up 4 bases, with 27 bases separating them. CDR3 length equals 19 residues. Germline CDR1 PRHDT, CDR2 FYEKMQ (reference sequence). The CDR3 DNA sequence: TGTGCCAGCAGCTCCCGAGAGACTAGTGGCGGGACGTGGTCAGATACGCAGTATTTT. Residues: CASSSRETSGGTWSDTQYF. Complete variable domain (other parts from reference TRBV13 and TRBJ2-3): AAGVIQSPRHLIKEKRETATLKCYPIPRHDTVYWYQQGPGQDPQFLISFYEKMQSDKGSIPDRFSAQQFSDYHSELNMSSLELGDSALYFCASSSRETSGGTWSDTQYFGPGTRLTVL.

V and J are TRBV29-1 and TRBJ2-1; 7 bases are a match to TRBD2. The CDR3 runs to 13 residues. V trimming: 1 base; J trimming: 9 bases; junction bases outside the gene matches: 6. Germline V CDR1 and CDR2: SQVTM, ANQGSEA. The CDR3 is CSVEGRLAVEQFF. CDR3 DNA sequence: TGCAGCGTTGAAGGGAGGCTAGCGGTTGAGCAGTTCTTC.

The V and J genes are TRBV5-1 and TRBJ2-7; 12 nucleotides align to TRBD2. Germline-derived CDR1 and CDR2 are SGHRS and YFSETQ. The CDR3 loop spans 13 amino acids. V dropped 4 bases and J dropped 5; count of bases not matched to a gene: 1. The CDR3 DNA reads TGCGCCAGCAGCAGACTAGCGGGAGACGAGCAGTACTTC. Translating gives CASSRLAGDEQYF.

The rearrangement uses TRBV28 and TRBJ1-2; TRBD1 matches 7 bases. The ends lost 7 bases at V and 7 bases at J; junction bases unmatched: 6. In germline, CDR1 is MDHEN, CDR2 SYDVKM. The CDR3 runs 12 residues. In DNA form, the CDR3 reads TGTGCCAGCACCAAGACAGGGCTTGGCTACACCTTC. Amino acid sequence: CASTKTGLGYTF.

This chain joins TRBV13 and TRBJ2-3; 7 positions match TRBD1. This CDR3 region has 16 residues. V shed 6 bases, J shed 0 bases, and the junction held 9 bases outside the gene matches. Germline loops: CDR1 PRHDT, CDR2 FYEKMQ (reference sequence). CDR3 protein: CASRGATGVSTDTQYF. CDR3 bases: TGTGCCAGCAGGGGGGCTACAGGGGTCAGCACAGATACGCAGTATTTT.

This clone was recorded only once. The rearrangement uses TRBV28 and TRBJ2-7; no reliable D call. CDR1 is MDHEN, CDR2 SYDVKM, per germline. Trimming shortened V by 7 bases and J by 1 base, and 5 bases separated the two germline ends. The CDR3 consists of 11 residues. The chain's CDR3 is CASTSSYEQYF. DNA of the CDR3: TGTGCCAGCACGAGTTCCTACGAGCAGTACTTC.

The CDR3 loop is CASFGSVQETQYF. In nucleotides, the CDR3 is TGTGCCAGCTTCGGCAGCGTCCAAGAGACCCAGTACTTC. The chain employs TRBV2 and TRBJ2-5; D gene ambiguous. In germline, CDR1 is SNHLY, CDR2 FYNNEI. The CDR3 has 13 residues. The ends were cut back, 8 bases at V and 1 base at J, with 11 bases in the middle.

The V and J genes are TRBV18 and TRBJ1-3, with 7 nucleotides matching TRBD1. This CDR3 comprises 17 residues. Germline V gene lookup returns CDR1 KGHSH and CDR2 LQKENI. Trimming cost V 4 bases and J 1 base; bases outside gene matches: 10. CDR3 sequence: CASSQTTGLQSGNTIYF. The CDR3 DNA sequence: TGTGCCAGCTCACAAACGACAGGGCTCCAATCTGGAAACACCATATATTTT. Full variable domain (missing parts from reference TRBV18 and TRBJ1-3): NAGVMQNPRHLVRRRGQEARLRCSPMKGHSHVYWYRQLPEEGLKFMVYLQKENIIDESGMPKERFSAEFPKEGPSILRIQQVVRGDSAAYFCASSQTTGLQSGNTIYFGEGSWLTVV.

The J gene is TRBJ2-5, the V gene TRBV11-2; D is uncertain. The CDR3 has 11 residues. The germline V gene has CDR1 SGHAT and CDR2 FQNNGV. V lost 5 bases and J 2 bases, leaving 3 bases between the germline ends. As DNA, the CDR3 is TGTGCCAGCAGCCATCAAGAGACCCAGTACTTC. Its protein is CASSHQETQYF.

This chain links TRBV5-1 with TRBJ2-2; 14 nucleotides line up with TRBD2. The CDR3 contains 16 residues. From germline, CDR1 is SGHRS and CDR2 YFSETQ. J was trimmed by 6 bases and V by 4 bases; bases with no gene match: 5. The CDR3 DNA sequence: TGCGCCAGCAGCCCGGGACTAGCGGGGGCCGCCGGGGAGCTGTTTTTT. Protein sequence: CASSPGLAGAAGELFF.

This rearrangement joins TRBV7-7 to TRBJ2-5; D possibly corresponds to TRBD1 (6 bases). Germline V gene sequence: CDR1 SSHAT, CDR2 FNYEAQ (reference sequence). Trimming shortened V by 3 bases and J by 5 bases, and 13 bases separated the two germline ends. The CDR3 has 14 residues. CDR3 bases: TGTGCCAGCAGCTTTGCAGGGGTTCAGGAGACCCAGTACTTC. Amino acid sequence: CASSFAGVQETQYF.